Listed here are 5 T cell receptor beta chains from one sample, sequenced in a study of T cell responses to AZD1222 COVID-19 vaccine. Sequencing was performed with immunoSEQ multiplex PCR; in TCRdb, only in-frame clones are kept and a portion is missing. The sample yields around 140,000 clones, about 93% seen once. Sequencing used peripheral blood, obtained on day 0 of AZD1222 vaccination. Receptor source: an adult in good health.

J is TRBJ2-3 and V is TRBV3-1 (or the pseudogene TRBV3-2), with 7 positions matching TRBD2. CDR1 LGHDT and CDR2 YNNKEL come from the germline V gene (reference sequence). J was trimmed by 0 bases and V by 3 bases; bases with no gene match: 3. The CDR3 loop spans 15 amino acids. The CDR3 loop reads CASSQGGVSTDTQYF. The CDR3 DNA sequence: TGTGCCAGCAGCCAGGGAGGGGTCAGCACAGATACGCAGTATTTT.

V is TRBV6-5 and J is TRBJ1-1; no firm D call. The length of the CDR3 is 14 residues. Trimming stripped 2 bases from V and 3 bases from J, with 10 bases between. Germline CDR1 MNHEY, CDR2 SVGAGI. CDR3 sequence reads: CASSYGQPDTEAFF. The DNA for the CDR3 is TGTGCCAGCAGTTACGGTCAGCCGGACACTGAAGCTTTCTTT.

The rearrangement joins TRBV29-1 to TRBJ1-4, with no clear D. This CDR3 region has 12 residues. Germline V gene lookup returns CDR1 SQVTM and CDR2 ANQGSEA. V was clipped by 7 bases and J by 6 bases, with 12 bases between them. The CDR3, as DNA: TGCAGCGCCGGCCTGGGTTATGAAAAACTGTTTTTT. It specifies CSAGLGYEKLFF. Complete variable domain (other parts from reference TRBV29-1 and TRBJ1-4): SAVISQKPSRDICQRGTSLTIQCQVDSQVTMMFWYRQQPGQSLTLIATANQGSEATYESGFVIDKFPISRPNLTFSTLTVSNMSPEDSSIYLCSAGLGYEKLFFGSGTQLSVL.

The chain is built from TRBV19 and TRBJ1-5, with TRBD1 matching 7 bases. Germline V gives CDR1 LNHDA, CDR2 SQIVND (reference sequence). This CDR3 comprises 16 residues. Trimming took 3 bases from V and 6 from J; bases not matched to a gene: 11. The CDR3 nucleotides read TGTGCCAGTAGTATTCTGCGCAGGGGGTTCGGTCAGCCCCAGCATTTT. Encoded protein: CASSILRRGFGQPQHF.

This chain links TRBV9 with TRBJ1-2; perhaps TRBD1 as D (5 bases). The CDR3 spans 15 residues. The V end lost 4 bases, the J end lost 2 bases, and 15 bases lay between the germline ends. Germline-derived CDR1 and CDR2 are SGDLS and YYNGEE. Here the CDR3 reads CASSPGPEGNYGYTF. The CDR3 bases are TGTGCCAGCAGCCCTGGCCCGGAGGGGAACTATGGCTACACCTTC.